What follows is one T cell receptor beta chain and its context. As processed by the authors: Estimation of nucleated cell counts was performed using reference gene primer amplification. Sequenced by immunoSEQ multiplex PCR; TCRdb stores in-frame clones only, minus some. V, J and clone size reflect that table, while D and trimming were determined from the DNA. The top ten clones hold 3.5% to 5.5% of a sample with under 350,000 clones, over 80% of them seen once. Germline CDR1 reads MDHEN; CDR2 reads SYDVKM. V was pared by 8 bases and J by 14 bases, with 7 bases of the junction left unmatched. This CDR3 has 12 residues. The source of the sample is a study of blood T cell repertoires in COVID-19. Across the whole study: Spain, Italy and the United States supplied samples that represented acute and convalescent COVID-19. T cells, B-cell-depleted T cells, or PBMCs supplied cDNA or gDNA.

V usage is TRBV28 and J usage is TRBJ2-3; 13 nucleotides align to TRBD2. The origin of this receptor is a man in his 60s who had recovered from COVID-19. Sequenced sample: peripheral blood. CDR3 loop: CASQTSGRLSYF. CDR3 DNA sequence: TGTGCCAGCCAGACTAGCGGGAGGTTGTCGTATTTT.